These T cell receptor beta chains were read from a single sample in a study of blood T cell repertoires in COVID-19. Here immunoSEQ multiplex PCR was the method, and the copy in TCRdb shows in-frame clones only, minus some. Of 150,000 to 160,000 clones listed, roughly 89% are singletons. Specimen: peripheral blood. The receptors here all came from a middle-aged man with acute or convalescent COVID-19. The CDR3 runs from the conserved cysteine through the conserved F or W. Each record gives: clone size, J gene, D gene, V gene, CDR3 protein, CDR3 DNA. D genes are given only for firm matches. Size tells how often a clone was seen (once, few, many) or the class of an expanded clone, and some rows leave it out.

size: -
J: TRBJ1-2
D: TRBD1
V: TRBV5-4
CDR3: CASSLGGTGGQSYGYTF
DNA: TGTGCCAGCAGCTTGGGGGGAACAGGGGGCCAGAGCTATGGCTACACCTTC

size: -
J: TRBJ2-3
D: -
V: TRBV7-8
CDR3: CASSYAQGLVADTQYF
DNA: TGTGCCAGCAGCTACGCACAGGGTCTTGTCGCAGATACGCAGTATTTT

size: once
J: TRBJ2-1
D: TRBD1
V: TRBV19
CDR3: CASSRDRDSHFSSYNEQFF
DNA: TGTGCCAGTAGTAGGGACCGGGACAGTCATTTTAGCTCCTACAATGAGCAGTTCTTC

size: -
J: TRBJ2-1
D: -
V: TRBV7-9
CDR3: CASSKDSNFVNEQFF
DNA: TGTGCCAGCAGCAAGGACAGTAACTTTGTGAATGAGCAGTTCTTC

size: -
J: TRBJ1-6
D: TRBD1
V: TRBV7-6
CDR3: CASSLEMTGGVDSSPLHF
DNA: TGTGCCAGCAGCTTGGAGATGACAGGGGGCGTTGATAGTTCACCCCTCCACTTT

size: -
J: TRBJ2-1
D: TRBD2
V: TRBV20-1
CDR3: CSASRTSYNEQFF
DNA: TGCAGTGCTAGTAGGACTAGCTACAATGAGCAGTTCTTC

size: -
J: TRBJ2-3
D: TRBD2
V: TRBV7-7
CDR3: CASSWGGGATDTQYF
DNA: TGTGCTAGCAGCTGGGGCGGGGGGGCGACAGATACGCAGTATTTT

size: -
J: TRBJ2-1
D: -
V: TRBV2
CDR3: CASSLTYNEQFF
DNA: TGTGCCAGCAGTTTAACCTACAATGAGCAGTTCTTC

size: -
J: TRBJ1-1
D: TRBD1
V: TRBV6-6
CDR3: CASSGQGNTEAFF
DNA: TGTGCCAGCAGCGGACAGGGGAACACTGAAGCTTTCTTT

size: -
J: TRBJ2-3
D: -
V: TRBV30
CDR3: CAWSVLQTSTDTQYF
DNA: TGTGCCTGGAGTGTACTACAAACTAGCACAGATACGCAGTATTTT

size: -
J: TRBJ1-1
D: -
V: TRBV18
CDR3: CASSPQGGLTEAFF
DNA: TGTGCCAGCTCACCTCAGGGAGGTTTAACTGAAGCTTTCTTT

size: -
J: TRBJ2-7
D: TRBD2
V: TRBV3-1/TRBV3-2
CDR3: CASSQALAGVYEQYF
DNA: TGTGCCAGCAGCCAAGCCCTAGCGGGAGTTTACGAGCAGTACTTC

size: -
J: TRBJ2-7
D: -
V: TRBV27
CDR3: CASSLYPGYEQYF
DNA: TGTGCCAGCAGTTTATACCCGGGTTACGAGCAGTACTTC

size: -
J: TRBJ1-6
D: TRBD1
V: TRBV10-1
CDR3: CASSEQGASPLHF
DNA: TGCGCCAGCAGTGAACAGGGGGCCTCACCCCTCCACTTT

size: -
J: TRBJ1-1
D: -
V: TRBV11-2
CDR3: CASSSDIHPAFF
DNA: TGTGCCAGCAGCTCGGACATCCACCCAGCTTTCTTT

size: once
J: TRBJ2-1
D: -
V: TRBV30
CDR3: CAWSDSSSYNEQFF
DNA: TGTGCCTGGAGTGACAGTAGCTCCTACAATGAGCAGTTCTTC

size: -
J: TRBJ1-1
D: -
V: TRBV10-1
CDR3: CASKPSGNTEAFF
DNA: TGCGCCAGCAAACCTTCAGGGAACACTGAAGCTTTCTTT

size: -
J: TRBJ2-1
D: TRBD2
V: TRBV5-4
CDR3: CASSSLRLAGANEQFF
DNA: TGTGCCAGCAGCTCGCTTAGACTAGCGGGGGCCAATGAGCAGTTCTTC

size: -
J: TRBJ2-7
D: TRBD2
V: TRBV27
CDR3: CASSLLAGQTYEQYF
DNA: TGTGCCAGCAGTTTGCTAGCGGGACAAACCTACGAGCAGTACTTC

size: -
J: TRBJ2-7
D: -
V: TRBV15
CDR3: CATSRDRGHNEQYF
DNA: TGTGCCACCAGCAGAGATCGAGGACATAACGAGCAGTACTTC

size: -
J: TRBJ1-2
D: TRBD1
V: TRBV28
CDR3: CASRHGQGHGYTF
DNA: TGTGCCAGCAGACACGGACAGGGTCATGGCTACACCTTC

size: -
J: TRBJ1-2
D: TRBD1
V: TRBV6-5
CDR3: CASSYSTGQGIYGYTF
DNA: TGTGCCAGCAGTTACTCGACGGGACAGGGGATCTATGGCTACACCTTC

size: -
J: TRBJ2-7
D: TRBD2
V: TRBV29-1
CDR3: CSVSGSVWSEQYF
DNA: TGCAGCGTTAGCGGGAGCGTATGGTCCGAGCAGTACTTC

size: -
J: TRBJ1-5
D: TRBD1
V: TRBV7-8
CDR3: CASSPRDSSNQPQHF
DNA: TGTGCCAGCAGCCCCAGGGACAGTAGCAATCAGCCCCAGCATTTT

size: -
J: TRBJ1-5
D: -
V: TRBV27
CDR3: CASSSPVQGTPQHF
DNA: TGTGCCAGCAGTTCCCCGGTACAGGGTACCCCCCAGCATTTT

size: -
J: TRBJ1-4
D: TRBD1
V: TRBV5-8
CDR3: CASRGQGKEKLFF
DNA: TGTGCCAGCAGAGGACAGGGGAAGGAAAAACTGTTTTTT

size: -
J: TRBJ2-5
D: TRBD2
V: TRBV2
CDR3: CASASGPQQETQYF
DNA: TGTGCCAGCGCTAGCGGACCGCAGCAAGAGACCCAGTACTTC